These 28 T cell receptor beta chains originate from one sample sequenced in a study of T-cell memory formation after mild COVID-19. Using its own MiXCR run on the 5' RACE reads, TCRdb lists one record per CDR3 protein. The sample records approximately 340,000 distinct CDR3 sequences, 15% to 20% being singletons. What was sequenced was PBMCs or a T cell subset sorted from them (not recorded which). The receptors derive from a man aged 18 to 30 who had mild COVID-19 (a few samples of this study predate the infection). Cell type and time point are not known.

The rearrangement links TRBV10-3 to TRBJ2-7, with 8 bases lining up with TRBD1. The CDR3 is 13 residues long. In germline, CDR1 is ENHRY, CDR2 SYGVKD. J lost 5 bases, V lost 4 bases, and 4 bases had no gene match. CDR3 region: CAISGQGKNEQYF. In nucleotides, the CDR3 is TGTGCCATCAGTGGACAGGGGAAAAACGAGCAGTACTTC.

In its sample, this clonotype was seen a few times. V is TRBV20-1 and J is TRBJ2-3; a possible D gene is TRBD2 (7 bases). CDR3 length: 13 residues. The V gene lost 5 bases and the J gene lost 9 bases, with 18 bases spanning the gap. CDR1 and CDR2 (germline): DFQATT, SNEGSKA (reference sequence). CDR3 loop: CSASLAPGTTQYF. DNA for the CDR3: TGCAGTGCTTCACTAGCGCCAGGGACAACGCAGTATTTT.

This clonotype has just a few counts. This rearrangement joins TRBV4-3 to TRBJ2-1, with 10 nucleotides matching TRBD1. V lost 4 bases and J lost 7; bases outside the gene matches: 10. Germline CDR1 and CDR2: LGHNA and YSLEER. The CDR3 spans 16 residues. CDR3 protein: CASSRPGTGAMNEQFF. The CDR3, as DNA: TGCGCCAGCAGCCGACCCGGGACAGGGGCGATGAATGAGCAGTTCTTC.

This chain connects TRBV20-1 to TRBJ2-2, with D uncertain. CDR1 is DFQATT and CDR2 is SNEGSKA in the germline V gene (reference sequence). The CDR3 has 13 amino acids. V was shortened by 1 base and J by 0 bases, with 3 bases between the two germline ends. Here the CDR3 reads CSARGANTGELFF. In nucleotides, the CDR3 is TGCAGTGCTAGAGGCGCGAACACCGGGGAGCTGTTTTTT.

This clonotype has at least ten counts. This chain connects TRBV7-9 to TRBJ1-2; D is perhaps TRBD1 (6 bases). Per the germline V gene, CDR1 is SEHNR and CDR2 is FQNEAQ (reference sequence). The V end was cut by 1 base, the J end by 8 bases, with 11 bases between. CDR3 length: 13 amino acids. The CDR3 sequence: CASSLEGVFGYTF. DNA of the CDR3: TGTGCCAGCAGCTTAGAGGGGGTCTTCGGCTACACCTTC.

The table lists this clonotype with a few counts. The chain is built from TRBV7-9 and TRBJ2-1; 15 bases align to TRBD2. The CDR3 sequence is 16 residues long. The trim removed 5 bases at V and 7 bases at J, leaving 6 bases unmatched. Germline CDR1 is SEHNR and CDR2 is FQNEAQ (reference sequence). The CDR3 is CASSPRGTSGGNEQFF. Written as DNA, the CDR3 is TGTGCCAGCAGCCCTAGAGGGACTAGCGGGGGGAATGAGCAGTTCTTC.

The V gene is TRBV5-1, the J gene TRBJ2-5, with D perhaps matching TRBD2 (5 bases). The CDR3 consists of 14 residues. Germline CDR1 reads SGHRS; CDR2 reads YFSETQ. V lost 5 bases, J lost 5 bases, and 16 bases lay in between. The CDR3 protein is CASRLAGELETQYF. Written as DNA, the CDR3 is TGCGCCAGCAGACTGGCCGGGGAACTCGAGACCCAGTACTTC.

This clonotype turned up a few times. The chain couples TRBV30 to TRBJ1-1; D not resolved. The CDR3 sequence is 12 residues long. In germline, CDR1 is GTSNPN, CDR2 SVGIG (reference sequence). Deletions cut 4 bases from V and 6 bases from J, with 12 bases between. CDR3 loop: CAWTLWSAEAFF. The CDR3 DNA is TGTGCCTGGACTCTTTGGTCGGCTGAAGCTTTCTTT. Looking up the rest from reference TRBV30 and TRBJ1-1 gives the full variable domain: SQTIHQWPATLVQPVGSPLSLECTVEGTSNPNLYWYRQAAGRGLQLLFYSVGIGQISSEVPQNLSASRPQDRQFILSSKKLLLSDSGFYLCAWTLWSAEAFFGQGTRLTVV.

The chain's CDR3 is CASSRDGRYGYTF. The CDR3 nucleotides read TGTGCCAGCAGCCGAGACGGGCGCTATGGCTACACCTTC. The V and J genes are TRBV7-9 and TRBJ1-2, with D uncertain. V lost 5 bases and J 4 bases, leaving 11 bases between the germline ends. Germline CDR1 reads SEHNR; CDR2 reads FQNEAQ (reference sequence). This CDR3 is built from 13 residues.

The gene calls are TRBV7-3 and TRBJ2-2; D is possibly TRBD2 (5 bases). Trimming left V 6 bases short and J 2 bases short, with 10 bases between. The germline V gene has CDR1 SGHTA and CDR2 FQGTGA. The CDR3 length is 14 residues. CDR3 DNA sequence: TGTGCCAGCAGTAGAGGGATTAACACCGGGGAGCTGTTTTTT. Its protein product is CASSRGINTGELFF.

In its sample, this clonotype is medium-sized. This chain links TRBV13 with TRBJ1-1, with D uncertain. The germline V and J ends were trimmed by 0 bases and 13 bases, with 18 bases remaining between them. This CDR3 has 14 residues. Per the germline V gene, CDR1 is PRHDT and CDR2 is FYEKMQ (reference sequence). CDR3 DNA sequence: TGTGCCAGCAGCTTAGGCCTAATGAGGAGGGTCGATTTCTTT. Translating it yields CASSLGLMRRVDFF.

This clonotype was recorded a few times. The chain uses TRBV7-2 and TRBJ2-3; TRBD1 might be the D (7 bases). CDR1 is SGHTA and CDR2 is FQGNSA in the germline V gene. This CDR3 spans 15 amino acids. V lost 0 bases and J 5 bases, leaving 12 bases between the germline ends. CDR3 residues: CASSLARQGGDTQYF. The CDR3 nucleotides read TGTGCCAGCAGCTTAGCGCGACAGGGAGGAGATACGCAGTATTTT. Based on the CDR3 plus reference TRBV7-2 and TRBJ2-3, the full variable domain is GAGVSQSPSNKVTEKGKDVELRCDPISGHTALYWYRQSLGQGLEFLIYFQGNSAPDKSGLPSDRFSAERTGGSVSTLTIQRTQQEDSAVYLCASSLARQGGDTQYFGPGTRLTVL.

J is TRBJ2-1 and V is TRBV6-5; 12 bases align to TRBD2. V lost 6 bases to trimming and J lost 4 bases; unmatched junction nucleotides: 19. Looked up from germline, CDR1 is MNHEY and CDR2 is SVGAGI. This CDR3 spans 20 amino acids. This CDR3 reads CASSHPASGGDHPYYNEQFF. The DNA for the CDR3 is TGTGCCAGCAGCCACCCAGCTAGCGGGGGGGACCACCCCTATTACAATGAGCAGTTCTTC.

This clonotype was seen repeatedly, ten times or more. The chain is built from TRBV20-1 and TRBJ2-3; D not resolved. Germline V gene lookup returns CDR1 DFQATT and CDR2 SNEGSKA (reference sequence). The CDR3 spans 14 residues. V lost 6 bases and J 0 bases, leaving 13 bases between the germline ends. CDR3 DNA sequence: TGCAGTGCCAGTACAGCCTTTAGCACAGATACGCAGTATTTT. This translates into CSASTAFSTDTQYF.

This clonotype was counted ten times or more. The V gene is TRBV5-1, the J gene TRBJ2-5; unclear D gene. Trimming cost V 7 bases and J 0 bases, with 10 bases left between them. Germline assignment: CDR1 SGHRS and CDR2 YFSETQ. The CDR3 loop spans 13 amino acids. The CDR3 coding sequence is TGCGCCAGCCGTTATACGTACCAAGAGACCCAGTACTTC. Translated: CASRYTYQETQYF.

The table lists this clonotype with a few counts. CDR3 coding DNA: TGTGCCAGCAGCCCTCTCCCAGGGGATGGCTACACCTTC. Amino acids: CASSPLPGDGYTF. The chain joins TRBV3-1 to TRBJ1-2; a possible D gene is TRBD1 (6 bases). V gave up 4 bases and J gave up 6 bases, with 12 bases separating them. The CDR3 totals 13 residues. The germline gives CDR1 LGHDT, CDR2 YNNKEL (reference sequence).

V gene TRBV28 combines with J gene TRBJ2-5, with D unresolved. Germline V CDR1 and CDR2: MDHEN, SYDVKM. This CDR3 comprises 13 residues. V was clipped by 3 bases and J by 5 bases, with 10 bases between them. The CDR3 DNA reads as TGTGCCAGCAGTTTTCGGCAGTGGGAGACCCAGTACTTC. Protein sequence: CASSFRQWETQYF.

The V and J genes are TRBV7-9 and TRBJ2-5; tentatively, D is TRBD1 (5 bases). Germline V CDR1 and CDR2: SEHNR, FQNEAQ (reference sequence). The V end was cut by 1 base, the J end by 5 bases, with 11 bases between. This CDR3 contains 14 residues. The CDR3 nucleotides read TGTGCCAGCAGCTTAGGTTCCAGGGTGGAGACCCAGTACTTC. Amino acid sequence: CASSLGSRVETQYF.

In its sample, this clonotype was seen a few times. V is TRBV29-1 and J is TRBJ1-2; D possibly corresponds to TRBD1 (5 bases). Between the trimmed V and J ends, which lost 5 bases and 4 bases, there was a span of 8 bases. Per germline, CDR1 SQVTM and CDR2 ANQGSEA. The CDR3 covers 11 residues. CDR3: CSVRGSYGYTF. The CDR3 DNA is TGCAGCGTTCGGGGGTCCTATGGCTACACCTTC.

The chain employs TRBV25-1 and TRBJ2-1; TRBD1 matches at 11 bases. V lost 3 bases and J lost 7; bases outside the gene matches: 5. This CDR3 comprises 15 residues. Germline V gene data show CDR1 as MGHDK and CDR2 as SYGVNS. CDR3 protein: CASSDPGQGDNEQFF. CDR3 coding DNA: TGTGCCAGCAGTGATCCGGGACAGGGGGATAATGAGCAGTTCTTC. The full variable domain, in which reference TRBV25-1 and TRBJ2-1 provide the parts outside the CDR3, is EADIYQTPRYLVIGTGKKITLECSQTMGHDKMYWYQQDPGMELHLIHYSYGVNSTEKGDLSSESTVSRIRTEHFPLTLESARPSHTSQYLCASSDPGQGDNEQFFGPGTRLTVL.

This chain uses TRBV4-1 with TRBJ2-7; D is unclear. The CDR3 covers 17 residues. Between the trimmed V and J ends, which lost 4 bases and 2 bases, there was a span of 21 bases. The germline CDR1 and CDR2 sequences are MGHRA and YSYEKL. The CDR3 protein is CASSRDWVGSAAYEQYV. CDR3 DNA sequence: TGCGCCAGCAGCCGAGACTGGGTTGGGTCAGCCGCCTACGAGCAGTACGTC.

This clonotype was seen more than once but under ten times. This rearrangement joins TRBV6-5 to TRBJ2-5; 7 bases match TRBD2. V was pared by 5 bases and J by 2 bases, with 8 bases of the junction left unmatched. The germline gives CDR1 MNHEY, CDR2 SVGAGI. The CDR3 is made up of 15 amino acids. The CDR3 coding sequence is TGTGCCAGCAGTGACCCCGGCGGGGGTCAAGAGACCCAGTACTTC. It is translated as CASSDPGGGQETQYF.

CDR3 sequence: CASSLLGRSNNEQFF. CDR3 DNA: TGCGCCAGCAGCCTTCTGGGACGGTCGAACAATGAGCAGTTCTTC. The J gene is TRBJ2-1, the V gene TRBV4-1; D may match TRBD1 or TRBD2 (5 bases each). The germline V and J ends were trimmed by 4 bases and 5 bases, with 15 bases remaining between them. The length of the CDR3 is 15 residues. Germline CDR1 MGHRA, CDR2 YSYEKL.

The chain joins TRBV9 to TRBJ2-7; 7 bases agree with TRBD2. Trimming cost V 4 bases and J 0 bases; bases outside gene matches: 4. CDR3 size: 14 residues. Germline V lookup: CDR1 SGDLS, CDR2 YYNGEE. CDR3 in amino acids: CASSSRGDSYEQYF. CDR3 bases: TGTGCCAGCAGCAGTCGGGGGGACTCCTACGAGCAGTACTTC.

Here the CDR3 DNA reads TGCGCCAGCAGCCAAAATTCAGGGGAAACCCAGCATTTT. This translates into CASSQNSGETQHF. The chain couples TRBV4-3 to TRBJ1-5, with D possibly being TRBD1 (6 bases). The CDR3 is 13 residues long. The V end was cut by 2 bases, the J end by 11 bases, with 13 bases between. Germline V CDR1 and CDR2: LGHNA, YSLEER.

This chain links TRBV6-5 with TRBJ1-2; D call uncertain. Germline V gene data show CDR1 as MNHEY and CDR2 as SVGAGI. The CDR3 is 14 residues long. The V end lost 6 bases, the J end lost 2 bases, and 13 bases lay between the germline ends. CDR3 amino acids: CASREKGWNYGYTF. CDR3 DNA: TGTGCCAGCAGGGAGAAGGGTTGGAACTATGGCTACACCTTC.

V gene TRBV5-1 combines with J gene TRBJ2-1, with 9 bases fitting TRBD2. Germline loops: CDR1 SGHRS, CDR2 YFSETQ. V shed 5 bases, J shed 0 bases, and the junction held 9 bases outside the gene matches. The CDR3 covers 17 residues. The CDR3 sequence is CASSWRGGESSYNEQFF. In DNA, the CDR3 is TGCGCCAGCAGTTGGCGCGGGGGGGAAAGCTCCTACAATGAGCAGTTCTTC.

The chain carries TRBV3-1 and TRBJ1-1, with 10 bases lining up with TRBD1. Trimming at V came to 1 base and at J to 0 bases, leaving 5 bases not matched to a gene. Germline CDR1 LGHDT, CDR2 YNNKEL (reference sequence). The CDR3 extends over 17 amino acids. CDR3 in amino acids: CASSQGTGGYMNTEAFF. The CDR3 bases are TGTGCCAGCAGCCAAGGGACAGGGGGTTACATGAACACTGAAGCTTTCTTT.